Sequencing of this TCR beta chain was carried out in a study of beta chain features in type 1 diabetes. Trimming cost V 5 bases and J 0 bases, with 9 bases left between them. The CDR3 consists of 14 residues. Per the germline V gene, CDR1 is MDHEN and CDR2 is SYDVKM. Study findings and constraints: Comparison showed that naive, central memory and Treg TCRB repertoires appeared more similar among patients than among healthy donors.

This clone was counted only a few times. Its antigen is still unknown. Expressed TCRB transcripts were sequenced because the entire RNA isolate underwent reverse transcription. Naive, central memory and regulatory T cell samples yielded roughly 3.6 million reads on average. The data were produced by immunoSEQ multiplex PCR, yet TCRdb's version contains in-frame clones alone and is incomplete. This sample has approximately 470,000 clones; around 28% occur once, and the top ten carry almost 0.065%. Isolation of CD4+ naive, central memory, regulatory and stem cell-like memory cells was achieved by sorting via CD45RO/CCR7/CD25/CD127/CD95/CD27. Sorting gave populations that all exceeded 98% purity.

Sequences were obtained from naive CD4+ T cells from blood. The V gene is TRBV28, the J gene TRBJ2-3, with D unresolved. This clonotype was sampled from a man younger than 35 in good health. The CDR3 sequence: CASSGLASTDTQYF. The CDR3 coding sequence is TGTGCCAGCAGTGGCCTCGCCAGCACAGATACGCAGTATTTT.